One sample yielded the 2 T cell receptor beta chains listed below, sequenced in a study of tumor-infiltrating lymphocytes in primary liver carcinoma. Germline DNA was also extracted, and blood RNA derived from unsorted whole blood. From approximately 450 ng total RNA, TCR beta cDNA was generated with a primer in the constant region. It was through three nested multiplex PCR rounds of slightly modified ARM-PCR that TCR beta libraries arose. The first two PCR rounds used TRBV1-TRBV30 primers with a Cbeta primer, 9 to 10 cycles each. MiXCR, run by TCRdb on the multiplex PCR reads, gives a single entry per CDR3 protein. The sample has 310,000 or so distinct CDR3 sequences, about three fifths seen once; the top ten hold about 17%. Sequencing input: peripheral blood. Receptor source: a woman aged 30 to 39 with primary liver carcinoma and hepatitis B virus infection.

This clonotype has more than one count but fewer than ten. This chain joins TRBV29-1 and TRBJ2-7, with D possibly matching TRBD2 (6 bases). Trimming removed 5 bases at V and 5 bases at J, with 16 bases between. The germline CDR1 and CDR2 sequences are SQVTM and ANQGSEA. CDR3 length: 13 residues. The CDR3, as DNA: TGCAGCGTTCACGGGATTAGCGGCAACGAGCAGTACTTC. Protein product: CSVHGISGNEQYF.

This sequence joins TRBV7-8 and TRBJ2-4; D uncertain. V lost 5 bases to trimming and J lost 7 bases, with 18 bases between them. The CDR3 covers 15 residues. CDR1 and CDR2 (germline): SGHVS, FQNEAQ. The CDR3 loop reads CASSDSKGMVNIQYF. CDR3 DNA: TGTGCCAGCAGCGATTCGAAGGGAATGGTGAACATTCAGTACTTC.